This T cell receptor beta chain was profiled in a study of control samples from healthy donors and cancer patients (dated by TCRdb to about 2020). The CDR3 holds 14 amino acids from the cysteine to the phenylalanine. The kept DNA is CDR3 alone, 42 bases in frame from the first base. From a lookup of the germline V gene, CDR1 and CDR2 are SGHVS and FNYEAQ. V is cut by 3 bases and J by 4 bases, and the space between the germline ends is 12 bases. As concerns this clone: The antigen it recognizes is unknown. Base quality data are lacking; no much larger clone is found one base away.

Receptors were amplified or captured by the immunoSEQ multiplex PCR assay. TCRdb took over this immuneACCESS table, retaining in-frame rearrangements with V and J assigned. Such tables are incomplete; in checked studies, under half of the missing clones stem from an unresolved V gene, and the remainder is unexplained. The sample records 160,000 or so clones, 85% to 95% of which are singletons. The top ten clonotypes cover 8.5% of the sample. This clonotype originated in a woman between 35 and 50 years old in good health. The sequencing input was blood. Recombination connected TRBV7-6 to TRBJ1-1; matching of 6 bases hints at TRBD1 as the D gene. The CDR3 in this case is CASSFQGKGTEAFF. The DNA is as follows: TGTGCCAGCAGCTTTCAGGGGAAGGGCACTGAAGCTTTCTTT.